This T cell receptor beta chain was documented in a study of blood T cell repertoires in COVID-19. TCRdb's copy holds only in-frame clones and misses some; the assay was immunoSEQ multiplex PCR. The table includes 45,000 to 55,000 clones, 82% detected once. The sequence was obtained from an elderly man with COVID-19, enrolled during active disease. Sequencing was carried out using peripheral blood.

CDR3 nucleotides: TGTGCCAGCAGTAAGGGGGGACAGGGTGGCCAGCCCCAGCATTTT. Its protein is CASSKGGQGGQPQHF. The V and J genes are TRBV6-6 and TRBJ1-5; 9 positions agree with TRBD1. The germline V gene has CDR1 MNHNY and CDR2 SVGAGI (reference sequence). This CDR3 comprises 15 residues. V trimming: 5 bases; J trimming: 7 bases; junction bases outside the gene matches: 9.